This T cell receptor (beta chain) was observed in a study of shared clonotypes between healthy human individuals (dated by TCRdb to about 2020). For the study in its entirety: The cohort included a few men and a couple of women between 18 and 49 years of age. The study deeply sequenced blood TCR repertoires of about 5 healthy adults to estimate repertoire size and the extent of clonotype sharing between individuals. Different laboratories and diverse techniques were used to prepare libraries and sequence TCR repertoires, to increase sequencing depth and limit assay-specific biases. Between about 0.94 and 10 billion PBMCs per donor were obtained by leukapheresis.

What the study reported, not specific to this receptor: Pairwise subsampling indicated that sequencing depth was expected to affect the degree of clonotype sharing among donors. Sampling was restricted to blood, and TCR repertoires in tissues likely differ from the TCR repertoires found in blood. Because the study included a small number of donors, the genetic and exposure-history diversity represented was limited.

The donors were healthy, HIV-negative adults who had no recently reported acute infections or vaccinations. Only Caucasian adults living in Nashville, Tennessee, USA were represented among the donors. In the unsorted samples, around 81 million PBMCs were counted, and genomic DNA was extracted using the QIAamp DNA Blood Mini kit. Blood was obtained by leukapheresis, after which PBMCs were separated by Ficoll-Histopaque density gradient centrifugation and cryopreserved in liquid nitrogen vapor phase. The CDR3 measures 15 amino acids from cysteine to phenylalanine. Only the CDR3 DNA is retained, 45 bases long and in frame from the first base. Based on the germline V gene, the CDR1 and CDR2 sequences are SGHTA and FQGNSA. The trim is 5 bases for V and 1 base for J, with a gap of 15 bases between the germline ends. Using the deep immunoSEQ assay, multiplex PCR amplified TCR CDR3 regions from genomic DNA. For each cell subset, the extracted genomic DNA was distributed evenly across all wells of several immunoSEQ 96-well plates, and each plate served as one replicate. For unsorted PBMC, each replicate PCR was loaded with approximately 300 ng genomic DNA, equivalent to 25,000 to 35,000 T cell genomes. Genomic DNA from unsorted PBMC was sequenced over ten immunoSEQ deep assay plates. The purified libraries were quantified using a Qubit 3.0 fluorometer, sized with a Bioanalyzer 2100, and then quantified again using the KAPA Library Quantification kit. Every immunoSEQ 96-well plate was sequenced on a dedicated single-read 150-cycle Illumina NextSeq 550 flow cell. The authors processed their data as follows. Because only junctional sequences without quality scores were contained in the immunoSEQ output, filtering matching that applied to full-length reads could not be performed. To assign V/J genes and CDR3, sequences were annotated using PyIR, a Python wrapper for IgBLAST v1.9, with IMGT germline references. Reads were removed for weak V/J assignments (E-value above 1e-6), missing CDR3, stop codons, out-of-frame junctions, or ambiguous translated residues. V3J clonotypes were defined as sequences sharing the same inferred V gene, J gene, and CDR3 amino acid sequence. Percentage overlap between repertoires was computed as shared unique clonotypes divided by the size of the smaller repertoire. RTK rarefaction, the Chao1 estimator, and Recon v2.1 estimates of unobserved clonotypes were used to assess repertoire richness. Sourced from immuneACCESS, this table was stored by TCRdb with only in-frame sequences that have V and J called. A share of the clones is absent; for the studies checked, an unresolved V gene accounts for under half, and the remainder has no known explanation. From that table come the V and J calls and clone size; the DNA was used to work out D and trimming. The sample table contains fewer than 600,000 clones; only one count was recorded for roughly 80% of them. Around 14% of the sample comes from the top ten.

There are a few counts of this clone. No cognate antigen has been identified for it. No qualities accompany the bases; no much larger clone lies one base away. The chain is assembled from TRBV7-2 and TRBJ2-7; D gene: possibly TRBD2, on 6 matching bases. This TCR was recovered from a woman between 40 and 50 years old in good health. Some clones in this sample may be carry-over from other donors' samples. Material: PBMCs. The CDR3 sequence is CASSRGGTYSYEQYF. The nucleotides are TGTGCCAGCAGCCGGGGCGGGACGTATTCCTACGAGCAGTACTTC. Extended through the reference TRBV7-2 and TRBJ2-7 proteins, this CDR3 yields the full variable domain: GAGVSQSPSNKVTEKGKDVELRCDPISGHTALYWYRQSLGQGLEFLIYFQGNSAPDKSGLPSDRFSAERTGGSVSTLTIQRTQQEDSAVYLCASSRGGTYSYEQYFGPGTRLTVT.